Described below is a single T cell receptor beta chain sequence and its context. Its antigen is unidentified. TCRdb's table, derived via immunoSEQ multiplex PCR, lists solely in-frame clones and lacks some. The table lists about 170,000 clones, more than 80% of them singletons. The data are from a study of T cell responses to AZD1222 COVID-19 vaccine. Study-wide results and limits: There were mostly white British donors and more females than males, and clonal diversity was possibly underestimated.

The receptor was isolated from an adult who received the MenACWY meningococcal vaccine as a control. Sample: peripheral blood, taken 28 days after the second dose of the MenACWY control vaccine.

The CDR3 here is CASSSTGRTEAFF. The DNA of the CDR3 is TGTGCCAGCAGCTCAACAGGGAGAACTGAAGCTTTCTTT. The V gene is TRBV11-2, the J gene TRBJ1-1; possibly TRBD1 for D (6 bases). V was shortened by 4 bases and J by 5 bases, with 11 bases between the two germline ends. This CDR3 has 13 amino acids. CDR1 is SGHAT and CDR2 is FQNNGV in the germline V gene.